These 26 T cell receptor beta chains originate from one sample sequenced in a study of shared clonotypes between healthy human individuals. The repertoire was sequenced with immunoSEQ multiplex PCR; TCRdb's copy has only in-frame clones and lacks some. This repertoire shows roughly 2 million clones, about 95% found once; its top ten account for around 1.1%. As defined, naive CD8 cells were CD45RO-negative and positively selected for CCR7, with terminally differentiated effector memory CD45RA+ cells excluded. Sequenced: naive CD8+ T cells sorted from blood. These receptors were taken from a man between 18 and 35 years old in good health.

The genes are TRBV7-2 and TRBJ2-3, with D possibly TRBD2 on 5 matching bases. The CDR3 is 14 amino acids. The germline V gene has CDR1 SGHTA and CDR2 FQGNSA. V was shortened by 1 base and J by 2 bases, with 7 bases between the two germline ends. In DNA, the CDR3 is TGTGCCAGCAGCTTAGAAGCGGTCACAGATACGCAGTATTTT. It yields the protein CASSLEAVTDTQYF.

V gene TRBV6-5 combines with J gene TRBJ2-1; D might be TRBD1 (5 bases). From germline, CDR1 is MNHEY and CDR2 SVGAGI. This CDR3 region has 14 residues. The ends were cut back, 3 bases at V and 8 bases at J, with 14 bases in the middle. The DNA of the CDR3 is TGTGCCAGCAGTTATGTCGTTCAGGGCGATGAGCAGTTCTTC. Translated, it gives CASSYVVQGDEQFF.

V and J are TRBV18 and TRBJ2-1; 7 nucleotides line up with TRBD1. Germline V lookup: CDR1 KGHSH, CDR2 LQKENI. The CDR3 spans 15 residues. J gave up 2 bases and V 2 bases, and 3 bases lay outside the gene matches. The CDR3 loop reads CASSPARGTYNEQFF. CDR3 DNA sequence: TGTGCCAGCTCACCAGCCAGGGGGACCTACAATGAGCAGTTCTTC.

The CDR3 DNA reads TGTGCCAGCAGCTTGGACAGGGACAATCAGCCCCAGCATTTT. Translated, it gives CASSLDRDNQPQHF. The V call is TRBV5-6, the J call TRBJ1-5, with a weak D call TRBD1 (6 bases). This CDR3 contains 14 residues. CDR1 is SGHDT, CDR2 YYEEEE, per germline. Deletions cut 0 bases from V and 3 bases from J, with 7 bases between.

This clone was counted once. The chain recombines TRBV27 with TRBJ2-1, with TRBD1 as a possible D gene (5 bases). This CDR3 is built from 14 residues. The ends were cut back, 7 bases at V and 2 bases at J, with 12 bases in the middle. Germline CDR1 reads MNHEY; CDR2 reads SMNVEV (reference sequence). The CDR3 coding sequence is TGTGCCAGCACGATACTGGGGCCCTACAATGAGCAGTTCTTC. It is translated as CASTILGPYNEQFF.

CDR3 nucleotides: TGTGCCAGCAGTTTACGGGGGATCCCTGCGGAGACTGAAGCTTTCTTT. This sequence encodes CASSLRGIPAETEAFF. V is TRBV28 and J is TRBJ1-1; possible D gene TRBD1, 5 bases. Germline CDR1 MDHEN, CDR2 SYDVKM. This CDR3 is 16 amino acids long. With 2 bases removed from V and 5 bases from J, the gap between germline ends came to 18 bases.

V and J are TRBV5-1 and TRBJ2-1; 9 bases fit TRBD2. V lost 3 bases, J lost 5 bases, and 3 bases stayed unmatched. Germline assignment: CDR1 SGHRS and CDR2 YFSETQ. There are 14 residues in the CDR3. The CDR3 loop is CASSSSSGDNEQFF. CDR3 nucleotide sequence: TGCGCCAGCAGCTCATCTAGCGGGGACAATGAGCAGTTCTTC. Together with reference TRBV5-1 and TRBJ2-1, the CDR3 gives the full variable domain: KAGVTQTPRYLIKTRGQQVTLSCSPISGHRSVSWYQQTPGQGLQFLFEYFSETQRNKGNFPGRFSGRQFSNSRSEMNVSTLELGDSALYLCASSSSSGDNEQFFGPGTRLTVL.

This rearrangement joins TRBV13 to TRBJ1-6; unclear D gene. V was clipped by 0 bases and J by 3 bases, with 9 bases between them. This CDR3 is 16 amino acids long. Germline-derived CDR1 and CDR2 are PRHDT and FYEKMQ (reference sequence). CDR3 amino acids: CASSLGGGFYNSPLHF. The CDR3 DNA follows: TGTGCCAGCAGCTTAGGGGGCGGTTTCTATAATTCACCCCTCCACTTT.

The chain links TRBV15 to TRBJ2-3; D might be TRBD2 (6 bases). Trimming left V 1 base short and J 5 bases short, with 22 bases between. This CDR3 is 18 amino acids long. Germline V CDR1 and CDR2: LNHNV, YYDKDF (reference sequence). Here the CDR3 reads CATSRVSGVGRVEDTQYF. CDR3 nucleotide sequence: TGTGCCACCAGCAGAGTCTCGGGGGTGGGACGGGTCGAAGATACGCAGTATTTT. Supplemented by reference TRBV15 and TRBJ2-3, the full variable domain reads DAMVIQNPRYQVTQFGKPVTLSCSQTLNHNVMYWYQQKSSQAPKLLFHYYDKDFNNEADTPDNFQSRRPNTSFCFLDIRSPGLGDTAMYLCATSRVSGVGRVEDTQYFGPGTRLTVL.

The chain recombines TRBV7-3 with TRBJ2-7, with D perhaps being TRBD1 or TRBD2 (5 bases each). Germline CDR1 SGHTA, CDR2 FQGTGA. With 4 bases removed from V and 0 bases from J, the gap between germline ends came to 10 bases. The CDR3 runs to 14 residues. CDR3 amino acids: CASSSPGSSYEQYF. Written as DNA, the CDR3 is TGTGCCAGCAGCTCCCCAGGGAGCTCCTACGAGCAGTACTTC.

The rearrangement uses TRBV15 and TRBJ2-1; D assignment may be TRBD1 or TRBD2 (5 bases each). V lost 1 base to trimming and J lost 5 bases, with 12 bases between them. Germline V CDR1 and CDR2: LNHNV, YYDKDF (reference sequence). The CDR3 is 15 amino acids. CDR3 DNA sequence: TGTGCCACCAGCAGAGTGGGGCACGGGGACAATGAGCAGTTCTTC. Its protein product is CATSRVGHGDNEQFF. Full variable domain (missing parts from reference TRBV15 and TRBJ2-1): DAMVIQNPRYQVTQFGKPVTLSCSQTLNHNVMYWYQQKSSQAPKLLFHYYDKDFNNEADTPDNFQSRRPNTSFCFLDIRSPGLGDTAMYLCATSRVGHGDNEQFFGPGTRLTVL.

V is TRBV4-2 and J is TRBJ2-7; D gene ambiguous. This CDR3 has 14 residues. Germline CDR1 reads LGHNA; CDR2 reads YNFKEQ. Trimming cost V 2 bases and J 6 bases, with 14 bases left between them. CDR3 nucleotides: TGTGCCAGCAGCCAAATAGCCAGTCGTAGCGAGCAGTACTTC. Translating it yields CASSQIASRSEQYF.

This sequence joins TRBV15 and TRBJ2-7; tentative D call: TRBD1 (5 bases). The CDR3 runs 13 residues. V lost 1 base and J 5 bases, leaving 9 bases between the germline ends. Germline assignment: CDR1 LNHNV and CDR2 YYDKDF (reference sequence). The DNA of the CDR3 is TGTGCCACCAGCAGAGTGGGGCTAGACGAGCAGTACTTC. Its translation: CATSRVGLDEQYF. Supplemented by reference TRBV15 and TRBJ2-7, the full variable domain reads DAMVIQNPRYQVTQFGKPVTLSCSQTLNHNVMYWYQQKSSQAPKLLFHYYDKDFNNEADTPDNFQSRRPNTSFCFLDIRSPGLGDTAMYLCATSRVGLDEQYFGPGTRLTVT.

The chain combines TRBV2 with TRBJ2-7, with D tentatively TRBD2 (6 bases). Germline V gene sequence: CDR1 SNHLY, CDR2 FYNNEI. Trimming took 5 bases from V and 5 from J, leaving 19 bases between them. There are 15 residues in the CDR3. CDR3 DNA sequence: TGTGCCAGCAGTCCCGGGCCGGGGGAGCTCAACGAGCAGTACTTC. This encodes CASSPGPGELNEQYF.

The rearrangement uses TRBV7-2 and TRBJ2-7, with a weak D call TRBD2 (7 bases). Germline V gene sequence: CDR1 SGHTA, CDR2 FQGNSA. The CDR3 is made up of 15 amino acids. Trimming pared 5 bases from V and 3 bases from J, leaving 17 bases between. The CDR3 loop is CASSTRGGKNYEQYF. The CDR3 DNA is TGTGCCAGCAGCACGAGGGGGGGAAAGAACTACGAGCAGTACTTC.

The chain carries TRBV7-3 and TRBJ2-3; D may be TRBD2 (6 bases). CDR3 size: 16 residues. CDR1 is SGHTA, CDR2 FQGTGA, per germline. Trimming shortened V by 4 bases and J by 0 bases, and 14 bases separated the two germline ends. CDR3 sequence (DNA): TGTGCCAGCAGCTCCTACGGGACTTTCAGCACAGATACGCAGTATTTT. Translating gives CASSSYGTFSTDTQYF.

The chain uses TRBV21-1 and TRBJ2-1; the table's D call, TRBD2, has no DNA check behind it. TRBV21-1 is listed as a pseudogene. This CDR3 spans 14 amino acids. CDR3 DNA: TGTGCCCGACCCCCGGGTCTATTTCACAATGAGCAGTTCTTC. This sequence encodes CARPPGLFHNEQFF.

Points on this clone: Other DNA variants within this sample encode the same CDR3. The gene calls are TRBV4-1 and TRBJ1-1, with no clear D. CDR1 is MGHRA and CDR2 is YSYEKL in the germline V gene. The CDR3 length is 13 residues. Trimming removed 0 bases at V and 5 bases at J, with 7 bases between. The CDR3, as DNA: TGCGCCAGCAGCCAAGATAAAGGGACTGAAGCTTTCTTT. It encodes CASSQDKGTEAFF.

This chain connects TRBV5-6 to TRBJ2-7; 10 bases agree with TRBD2. Per germline, CDR1 SGHDT and CDR2 YYEEEE. V gave up 0 bases and J gave up 6 bases; unmatched junction bases: 12. CDR3 length: 17 residues. CDR3 loop: CASSLAPSGSLAVEQYF. The CDR3 coding sequence is TGTGCCAGCAGCTTGGCCCCTAGCGGGAGTCTGGCGGTCGAGCAGTACTTC.

About this clone itself: The sample contains more than one DNA sequence encoding this CDR3. The chain combines TRBV27 with TRBJ2-7, with D possibly being TRBD1 or TRBD2 (5 bases each). The CDR3 runs 11 residues. Germline values: CDR1 MNHEY, CDR2 SMNVEV (reference sequence). The V end lost 6 bases, the J end lost 5 bases, and 8 bases lay between the germline ends. Here the CDR3 reads CASSEGNEQYF. As DNA, the CDR3 is TGTGCCAGCAGCGAGGGGAACGAGCAGTACTTC.

Turning to this clone: Distinct nucleotide sequences in the sample also encode this CDR3. The chain recombines TRBV27 with TRBJ1-1, with D hard to call. Trimming removed 6 bases at V and 7 bases at J, with 12 bases between. This CDR3 region has 12 residues. CDR1 and CDR2 from the germline V gene are MNHEY and SMNVEV (reference sequence). CDR3 in DNA: TGTGCCAGCAGCCAAGCGGGCGGTGAAGCTTTCTTT. Its translation: CASSQAGGEAFF.

CDR3 loop: CASRLRRTYEQYF. The CDR3 nucleotides are TGTGCCAGTAGACTCCGGCGAACCTACGAGCAGTACTTC. The chain combines TRBV27 with TRBJ2-7, with no clear D. The CDR3 has 13 amino acids. V was clipped by 9 bases and J by 2 bases, with 14 bases between them. Germline CDR1 reads MNHEY; CDR2 reads SMNVEV (reference sequence).

This clone has only one observation. The V gene is TRBV27, the J gene TRBJ1-1; maybe TRBD1 (6 bases). The CDR3 totals 14 residues. CDR1 MNHEY and CDR2 SMNVEV come from the germline V gene (reference sequence). Between the trimmed V and J ends, which lost 3 bases and 8 bases, there was a span of 16 bases. As DNA, the CDR3 is TGTGCCAGCAGTTTGGGGGCTACTGACTCGGAAGCTTTCTTT. It is translated as CASSLGATDSEAFF.

The chain is built from TRBV13 and TRBJ2-5, with 9 bases identical to TRBD2. V was clipped by 1 base and J by 4 bases; unmatched bases: 7. The length of the CDR3 is 16 residues. Germline V gives CDR1 PRHDT, CDR2 FYEKMQ (reference sequence). As DNA, the CDR3 is TGTGCCAGCAGCTTAGTGGTAGCGGGAGTGGGAGAGACCCAGTACTTC. Protein sequence: CASSLVVAGVGETQYF. The full variable domain, completed using reference TRBV13 and TRBJ2-5, is AAGVIQSPRHLIKEKRETATLKCYPIPRHDTVYWYQQGPGQDPQFLISFYEKMQSDKGSIPDRFSAQQFSDYHSELNMSSLELGDSALYFCASSLVVAGVGETQYFGPGTRLLVL.

The rearrangement uses TRBV2 and TRBJ1-1; D not resolved. The CDR3 is 12 residues long. Trimming removed 1 base from V and 1 base from J, with 1 base in between. CDR1 and CDR2 from the germline V gene are SNHLY and FYNNEI. CDR3 region: CASSEENTEAFF. The CDR3 nucleotides read TGTGCCAGCAGTGAAGAGAACACTGAAGCTTTCTTT.

The chain carries TRBV7-9 and TRBJ1-2; D unclear. Trimming pared 5 bases from V and 4 bases from J, leaving 17 bases between. This CDR3 has 15 residues. Germline lookup yields CDR1 SEHNR and CDR2 FQNEAQ (reference sequence). CDR3 protein: CASSDTENILYGYTF. CDR3 DNA: TGTGCCAGCAGCGACACAGAGAACATCCTCTATGGCTACACCTTC.